The source of this T cell receptor beta chain is a study of cytomegalovirus exposure and HLA in healthy donors. CDR1 is MDHEN and CDR2 is SYDVKM in the germline V gene. The ends lost 1 base at V and 9 bases at J; junction bases unmatched: 19. The CDR3 length is 19 residues. Notes on the study in general: TCR clusters originating in the first cohort tended to co-occur in the roughly 110 validation repertoires, according to a later analysis. The study designated fewer than 200 TCR beta chains cytomegalovirus-associated. The dataset shows that most TCR sequences were rare, while some public TCRs occurred in many donors. Accounts indicate the classifier identified cytomegalovirus status with strong specificity and sensitivity.

The protocol was immunoSEQ multiplex PCR, while the TCRdb copy is restricted to in-frame clones and leaves out a portion. The data show some 65,000 clones, about 94% seen once. Concerning this clone itself: Antigen specificity is unknown.

This chain uses TRBV28 with TRBJ2-1; 9 bases are a match to TRBD2. The source material was PBMCs. The sequence derives from a man younger than 35 in good health and CMV-seropositive. The CDR3 region has the DNA TGTGCCAGCAGTTTATCTCTTCCGGCTAGCGGGAATGTAGCGGGTGAGCAGTTCTTC. As protein: CASSLSLPASGNVAGEQFF.